The clone carrying this TCR beta chain has a count of ten or more. Its antigen is unidentified. The CDR3 has 13 residues. The V end lost 6 bases, the J end lost 2 bases, and 14 bases lay between the germline ends. Germline CDR1 DFQATT, CDR2 SNEGSKA (reference sequence). The data were taken from a study of CD8 T cells in ankylosing spondylitis. General study points: Disease-associated clones were reportedly significantly overrepresented in matched ankylosing spondylitis synovial fluid.

One entry per CDR3 protein results from TCRdb running MiXCR on the 5' RACE reads. The repertoire holds 240,000 or so distinct CDR3 sequences, with approximately 11% as singletons. The sequencing input was blood, either unsorted or a sorted T cell fraction (not recorded which). The rearrangement uses TRBV20-1 and TRBJ2-7; D perhaps matches TRBD1 (5 bases). The TCR sequence derives from a male donor with ankylosing spondylitis or in good health (not recorded which). The CDR3 spells CSATVGAPYEQYF. CDR3 in DNA: TGCAGTGCCACGGTTGGGGCCCCCTACGAGCAGTACTTC.